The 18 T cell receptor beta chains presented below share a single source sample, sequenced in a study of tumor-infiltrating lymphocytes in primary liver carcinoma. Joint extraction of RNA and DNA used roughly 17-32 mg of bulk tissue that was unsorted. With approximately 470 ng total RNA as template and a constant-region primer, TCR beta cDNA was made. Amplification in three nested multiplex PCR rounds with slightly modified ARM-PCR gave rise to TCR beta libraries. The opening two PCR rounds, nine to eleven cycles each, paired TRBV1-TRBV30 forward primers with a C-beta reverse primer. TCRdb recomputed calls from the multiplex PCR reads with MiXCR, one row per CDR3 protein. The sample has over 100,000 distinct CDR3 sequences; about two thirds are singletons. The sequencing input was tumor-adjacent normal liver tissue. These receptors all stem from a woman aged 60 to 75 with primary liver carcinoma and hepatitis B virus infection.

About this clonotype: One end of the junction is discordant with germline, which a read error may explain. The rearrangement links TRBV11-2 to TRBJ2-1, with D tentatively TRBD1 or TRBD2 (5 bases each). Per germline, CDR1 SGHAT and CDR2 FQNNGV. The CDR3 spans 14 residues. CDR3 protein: CASGLDGDRNEQFF. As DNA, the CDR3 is TGTGCCAGCGGCTTAGATGGGGACCGCAACGAGCAGTTCTTC.

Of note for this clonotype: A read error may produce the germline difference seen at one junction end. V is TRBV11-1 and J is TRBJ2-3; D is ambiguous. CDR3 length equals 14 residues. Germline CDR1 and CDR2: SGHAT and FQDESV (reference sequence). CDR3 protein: CTSSLRQGAEESHF. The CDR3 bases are TGTACCAGCAGCTTAAGGCAAGGTGCGGAAGAGTCTCACTTT.

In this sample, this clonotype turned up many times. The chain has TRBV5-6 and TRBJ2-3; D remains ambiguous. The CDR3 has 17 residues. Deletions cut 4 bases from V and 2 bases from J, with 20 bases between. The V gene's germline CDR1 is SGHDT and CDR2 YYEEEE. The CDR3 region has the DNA TGTGCCAGCAGCATGGGTTGGGTAGCCCGAAACACAGATACGCAGTATTTT. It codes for CASSMGWVARNTDTQYF.

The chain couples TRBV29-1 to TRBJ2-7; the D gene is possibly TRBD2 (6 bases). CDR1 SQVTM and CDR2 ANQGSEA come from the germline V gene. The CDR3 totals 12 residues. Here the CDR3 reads CNVGGPRYEQYF. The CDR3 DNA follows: TGCAATGTTGGAGGGCCCCGCTACGAGCAGTACTTC.

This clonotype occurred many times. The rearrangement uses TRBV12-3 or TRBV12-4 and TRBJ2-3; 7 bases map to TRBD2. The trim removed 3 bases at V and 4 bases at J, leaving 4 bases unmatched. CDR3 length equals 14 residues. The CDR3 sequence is CASSFGRASDTQYF. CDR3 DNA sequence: TGTGCCAGCAGTTTTGGGAGGGCCTCAGATACGCAGTATTTT.

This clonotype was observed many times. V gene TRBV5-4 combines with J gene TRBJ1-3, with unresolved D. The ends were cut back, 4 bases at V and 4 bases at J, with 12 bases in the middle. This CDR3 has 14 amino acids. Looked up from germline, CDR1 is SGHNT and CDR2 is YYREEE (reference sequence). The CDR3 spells CASSRSPGGNTIYF. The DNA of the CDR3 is TGTGCCAGCAGCCGGAGCCCGGGGGGAAACACCATATATTTT.

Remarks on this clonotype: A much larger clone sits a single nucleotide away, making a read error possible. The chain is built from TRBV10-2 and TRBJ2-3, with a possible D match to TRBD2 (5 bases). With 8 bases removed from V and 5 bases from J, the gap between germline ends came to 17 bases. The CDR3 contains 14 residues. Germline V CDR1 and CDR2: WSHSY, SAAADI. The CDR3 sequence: CASQRSRERDTQYF. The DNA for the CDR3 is TGCGCCAGCCAGAGGTCTCGGGAAAGAGATACGCAGTATTTT.

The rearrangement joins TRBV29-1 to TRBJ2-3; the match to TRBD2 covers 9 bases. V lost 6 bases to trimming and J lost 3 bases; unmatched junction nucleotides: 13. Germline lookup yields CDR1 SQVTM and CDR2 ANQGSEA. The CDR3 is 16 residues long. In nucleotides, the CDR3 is TGCAGCGTCGGTAGCGGGAGTACGGTACAGACAGATACGCAGTATTTT. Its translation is CSVGSGSTVQTDTQYF.

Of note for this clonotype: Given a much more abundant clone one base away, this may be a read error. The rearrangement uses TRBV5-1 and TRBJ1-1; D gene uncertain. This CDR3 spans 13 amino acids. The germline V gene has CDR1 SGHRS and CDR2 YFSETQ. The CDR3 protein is CASSLFLGPEAIF. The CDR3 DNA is TGCGCCAGCAGCTTGTTCTTAGGACCTGAAGCTATCTTT.

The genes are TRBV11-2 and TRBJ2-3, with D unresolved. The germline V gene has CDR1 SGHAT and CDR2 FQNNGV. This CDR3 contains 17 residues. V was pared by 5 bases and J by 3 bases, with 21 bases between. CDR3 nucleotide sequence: TGTGCCAGCAGCCTCCCCGGGCGAATAAGCGTGACAGATACGCAGTATTTT. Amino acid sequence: CASSLPGRISVTDTQYF.

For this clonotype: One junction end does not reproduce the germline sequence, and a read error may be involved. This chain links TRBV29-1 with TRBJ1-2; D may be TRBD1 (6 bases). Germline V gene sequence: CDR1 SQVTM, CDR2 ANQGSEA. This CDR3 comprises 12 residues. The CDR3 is CSGVQGHYGYTF. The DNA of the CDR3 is TGCAGCGGCGTCCAGGGACATTATGGTTACACCTTC.

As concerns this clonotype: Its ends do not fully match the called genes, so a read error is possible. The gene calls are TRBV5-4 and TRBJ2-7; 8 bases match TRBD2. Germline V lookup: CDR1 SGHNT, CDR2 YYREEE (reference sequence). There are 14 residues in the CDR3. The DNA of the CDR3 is TGTGCCAGCTGCTCGGGGACTAGAAACTACGAGCAGTATTTC. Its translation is CASCSGTRNYEQYF.

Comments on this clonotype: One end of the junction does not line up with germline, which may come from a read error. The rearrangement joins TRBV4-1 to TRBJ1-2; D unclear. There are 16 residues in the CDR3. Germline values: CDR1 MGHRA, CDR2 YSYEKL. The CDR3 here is CASSQDIRSPGGGYIF. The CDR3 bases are TGCGCCAGCAGTCAAGATATCAGGAGCCCAGGTGGTGGCTACATTTTC.

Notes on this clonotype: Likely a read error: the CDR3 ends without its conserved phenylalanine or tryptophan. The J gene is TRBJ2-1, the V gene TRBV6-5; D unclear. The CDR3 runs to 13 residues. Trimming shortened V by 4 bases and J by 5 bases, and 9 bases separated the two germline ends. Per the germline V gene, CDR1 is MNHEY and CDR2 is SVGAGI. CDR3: CASSCSSDNEQFL. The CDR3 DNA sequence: TGTGCCAGCAGTTGCTCGTCAGACAATGAGCAGTTCCTC.

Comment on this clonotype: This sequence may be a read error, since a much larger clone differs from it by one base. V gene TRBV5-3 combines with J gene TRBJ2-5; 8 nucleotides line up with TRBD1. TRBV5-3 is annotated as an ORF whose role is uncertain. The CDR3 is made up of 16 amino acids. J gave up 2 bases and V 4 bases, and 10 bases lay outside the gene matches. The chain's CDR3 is CARSPRDRQTQETQYF. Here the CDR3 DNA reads TGTGCCAGAAGCCCGCGGGACAGGCAAACTCAAGAGACCCAGTACTTC.

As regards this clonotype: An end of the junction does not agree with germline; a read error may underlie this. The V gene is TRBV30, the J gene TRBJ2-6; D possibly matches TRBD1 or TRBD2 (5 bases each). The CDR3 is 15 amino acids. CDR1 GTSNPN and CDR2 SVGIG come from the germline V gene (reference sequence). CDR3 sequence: CAWAPGGTGANDLTF. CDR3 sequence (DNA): TGTGCCTGGGCCCCAGGAGGAACTGGGGCCAACGACCTGACTTTC.

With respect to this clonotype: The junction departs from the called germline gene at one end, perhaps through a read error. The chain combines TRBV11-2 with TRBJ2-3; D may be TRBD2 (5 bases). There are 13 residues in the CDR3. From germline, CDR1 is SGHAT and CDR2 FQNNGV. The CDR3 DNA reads TGTGCCAGCAGCTTAGAACGGGGAGATTCGCAGTATTTT. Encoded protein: CASSLERGDSQYF.

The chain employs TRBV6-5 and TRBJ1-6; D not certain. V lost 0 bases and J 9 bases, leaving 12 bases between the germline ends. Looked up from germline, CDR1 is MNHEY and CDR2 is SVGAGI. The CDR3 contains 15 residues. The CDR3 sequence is CASSYSVGIGSPLHF. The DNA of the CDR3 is TGTGCCAGCAGTTACTCGGTAGGAATAGGTTCACCCCTCCACTTT.